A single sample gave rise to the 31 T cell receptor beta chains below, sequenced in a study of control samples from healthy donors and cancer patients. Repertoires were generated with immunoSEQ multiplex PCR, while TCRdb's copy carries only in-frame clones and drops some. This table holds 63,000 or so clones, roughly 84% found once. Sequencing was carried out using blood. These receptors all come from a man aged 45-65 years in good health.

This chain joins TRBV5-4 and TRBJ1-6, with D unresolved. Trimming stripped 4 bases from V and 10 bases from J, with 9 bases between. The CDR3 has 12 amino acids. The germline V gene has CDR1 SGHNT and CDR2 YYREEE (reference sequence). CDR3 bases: TGTGCCAGCAGCCCTGTGGGGTCACCCCTCCACTTT. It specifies CASSPVGSPLHF.

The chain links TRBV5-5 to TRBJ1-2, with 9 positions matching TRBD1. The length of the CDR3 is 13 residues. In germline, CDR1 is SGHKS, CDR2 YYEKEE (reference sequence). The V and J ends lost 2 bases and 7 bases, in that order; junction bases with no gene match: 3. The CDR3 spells CASSLQGAVGYTF. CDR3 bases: TGTGCCAGCAGCTTACAGGGGGCTGTTGGCTACACCTTC.

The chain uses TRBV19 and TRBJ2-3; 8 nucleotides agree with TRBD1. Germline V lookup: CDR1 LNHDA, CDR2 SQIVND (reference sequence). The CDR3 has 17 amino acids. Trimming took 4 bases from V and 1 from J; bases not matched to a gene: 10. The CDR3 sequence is CASSTTPTGVRTDTQYF. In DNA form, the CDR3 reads TGTGCCAGTAGTACTACCCCGACAGGGGTTCGCACAGATACGCAGTATTTT.

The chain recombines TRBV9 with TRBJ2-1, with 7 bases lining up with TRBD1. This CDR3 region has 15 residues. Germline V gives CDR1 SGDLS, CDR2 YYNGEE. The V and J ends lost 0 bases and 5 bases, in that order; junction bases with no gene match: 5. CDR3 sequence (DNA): TGTGCCAGCAGCGTAGACAGGGGTGGAGACAATGAGCAGTTCTTC. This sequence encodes CASSVDRGGDNEQFF. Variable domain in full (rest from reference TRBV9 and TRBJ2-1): DSGVTQTPKHLITATGQRVTLRCSPRSGDLSVYWYQQSLDQGLQFLIQYYNGEERAKGNILERFSAQQFPDLHSELNLSSLELGDSALYFCASSVDRGGDNEQFFGPGTRLTVL.

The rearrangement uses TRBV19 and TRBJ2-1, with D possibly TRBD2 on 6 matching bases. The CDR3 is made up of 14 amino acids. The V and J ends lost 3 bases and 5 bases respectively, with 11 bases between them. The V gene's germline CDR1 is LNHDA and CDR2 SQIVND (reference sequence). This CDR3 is CASSIGGTNNEQFF. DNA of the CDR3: TGTGCCAGTAGTATCGGCGGGACGAACAATGAGCAGTTCTTC.

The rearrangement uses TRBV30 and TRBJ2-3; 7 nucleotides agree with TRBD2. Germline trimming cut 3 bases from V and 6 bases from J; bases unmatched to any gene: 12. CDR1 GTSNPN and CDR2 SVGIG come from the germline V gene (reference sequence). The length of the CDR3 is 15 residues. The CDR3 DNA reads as TGTGCCTGGAGCCCTCTAATGGGGGGAGGGGATACGCAGTATTTT. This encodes CAWSPLMGGGDTQYF.

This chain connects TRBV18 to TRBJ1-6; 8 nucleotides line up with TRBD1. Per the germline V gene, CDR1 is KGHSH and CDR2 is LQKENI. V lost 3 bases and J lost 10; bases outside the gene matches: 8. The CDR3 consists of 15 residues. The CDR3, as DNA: TGTGCCAGCTCACCCCAGGGGGCGCGGGGGTCACCCCTCCACTTT. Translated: CASSPQGARGSPLHF.

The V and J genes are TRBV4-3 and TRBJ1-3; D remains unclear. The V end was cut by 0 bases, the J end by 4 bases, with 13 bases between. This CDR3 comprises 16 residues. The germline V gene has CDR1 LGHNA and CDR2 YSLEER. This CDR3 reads CASSQEGPGTGNTIYF. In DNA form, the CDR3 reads TGCGCCAGCAGCCAAGAAGGACCCGGAACGGGAAACACCATATATTTT.

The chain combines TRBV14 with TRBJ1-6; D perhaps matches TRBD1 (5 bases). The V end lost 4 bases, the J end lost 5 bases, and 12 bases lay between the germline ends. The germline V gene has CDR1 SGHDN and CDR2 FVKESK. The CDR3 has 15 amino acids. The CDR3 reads CASSPLPGDNSPLHF. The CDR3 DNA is TGTGCCAGCAGCCCTCTGCCGGGGGATAATTCACCCCTCCACTTT.

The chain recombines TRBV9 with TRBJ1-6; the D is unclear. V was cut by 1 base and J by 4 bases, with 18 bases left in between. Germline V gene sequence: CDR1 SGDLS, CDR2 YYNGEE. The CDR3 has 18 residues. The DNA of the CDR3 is TGTGCCAGCAGCGTATCCCTAAACCGGGAGAAATATAATTCACCCCTCCACTTT. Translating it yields CASSVSLNREKYNSPLHF.

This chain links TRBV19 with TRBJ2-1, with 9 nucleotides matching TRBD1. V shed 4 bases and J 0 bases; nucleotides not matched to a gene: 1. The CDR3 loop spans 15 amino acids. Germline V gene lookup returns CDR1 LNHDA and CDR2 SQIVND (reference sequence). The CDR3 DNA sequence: TGTGCCAGTAGTAACAGGGGGCTCTCCTACAATGAGCAGTTCTTC. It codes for CASSNRGLSYNEQFF. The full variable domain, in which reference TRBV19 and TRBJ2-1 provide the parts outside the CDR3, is DGGITQSPKYLFRKEGQNVTLSCEQNLNHDAMYWYRQDPGQGLRLIYYSQIVNDFQKGDIAEGYSVSREKKESFPLTVTSAQKNPTAFYLCASSNRGLSYNEQFFGPGTRLTVL.

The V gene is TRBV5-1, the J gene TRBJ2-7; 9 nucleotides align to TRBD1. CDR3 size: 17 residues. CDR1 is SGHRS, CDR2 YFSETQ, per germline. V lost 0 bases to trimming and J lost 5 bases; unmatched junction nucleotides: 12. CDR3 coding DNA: TGCGCCAGCAGCTTGGAGCCACTCGGGACAGGGTACGACGAGCAGTACTTC. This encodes CASSLEPLGTGYDEQYF.

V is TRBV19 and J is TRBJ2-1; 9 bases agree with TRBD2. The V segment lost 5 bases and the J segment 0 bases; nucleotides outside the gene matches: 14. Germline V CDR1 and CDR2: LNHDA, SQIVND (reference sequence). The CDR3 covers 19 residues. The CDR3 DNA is TGTGCCAGTAGTGGAAGGGGATGGGGTAGCGGGAGCTCCTACAATGAGCAGTTCTTC. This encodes CASSGRGWGSGSSYNEQFF.

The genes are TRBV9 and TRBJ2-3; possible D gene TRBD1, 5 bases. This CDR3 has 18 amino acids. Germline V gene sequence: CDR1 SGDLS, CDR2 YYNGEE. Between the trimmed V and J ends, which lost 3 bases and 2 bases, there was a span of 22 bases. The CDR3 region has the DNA TGTGCCAGCAGCGCCGAAAGAATTAACAGGATAACCACAGATACGCAGTATTTT. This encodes CASSAERINRITTDTQYF.

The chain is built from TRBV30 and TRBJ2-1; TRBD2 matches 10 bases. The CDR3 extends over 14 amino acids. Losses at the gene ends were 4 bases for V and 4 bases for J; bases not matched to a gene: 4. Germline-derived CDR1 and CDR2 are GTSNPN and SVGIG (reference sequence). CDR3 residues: CAWKLAGAYNEQFF. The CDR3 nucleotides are TGTGCCTGGAAGCTAGCGGGGGCGTACAATGAGCAGTTCTTC.

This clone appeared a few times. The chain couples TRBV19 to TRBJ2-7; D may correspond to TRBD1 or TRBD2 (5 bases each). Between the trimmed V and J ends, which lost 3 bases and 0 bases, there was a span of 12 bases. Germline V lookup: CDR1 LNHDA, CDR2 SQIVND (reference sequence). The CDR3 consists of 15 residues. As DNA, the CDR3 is TGTGCCAGTAGTATCCGATTGGGGGACTCCTACGAGCAGTACTTC. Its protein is CASSIRLGDSYEQYF.

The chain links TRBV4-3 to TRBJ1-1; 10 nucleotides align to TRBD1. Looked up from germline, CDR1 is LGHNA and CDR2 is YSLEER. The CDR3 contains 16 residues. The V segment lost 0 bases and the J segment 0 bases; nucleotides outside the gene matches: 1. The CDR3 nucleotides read TGCGCCAGCAGCCAAGAGGACAGGGGGATGAACACTGAAGCTTTCTTT. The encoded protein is CASSQEDRGMNTEAFF.

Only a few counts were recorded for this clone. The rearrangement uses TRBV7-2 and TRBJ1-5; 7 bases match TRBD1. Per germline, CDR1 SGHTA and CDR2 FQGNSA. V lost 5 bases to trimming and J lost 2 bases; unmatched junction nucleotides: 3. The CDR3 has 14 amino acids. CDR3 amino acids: CASSLRGGNQPQHF. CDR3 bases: TGTGCCAGCAGCCTCAGGGGGGGCAATCAGCCCCAGCATTTT.

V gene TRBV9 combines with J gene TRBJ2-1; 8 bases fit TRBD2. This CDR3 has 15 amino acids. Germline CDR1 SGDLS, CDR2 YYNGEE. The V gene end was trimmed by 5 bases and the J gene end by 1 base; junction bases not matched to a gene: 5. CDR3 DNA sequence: TGTGCCAGCAGGGCCGGGACTAGATCCTACAATGAGCAGTTCTTC. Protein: CASRAGTRSYNEQFF. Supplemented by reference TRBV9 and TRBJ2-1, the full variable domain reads DSGVTQTPKHLITATGQRVTLRCSPRSGDLSVYWYQQSLDQGLQFLIQYYNGEERAKGNILERFSAQQFPDLHSELNLSSLELGDSALYFCASRAGTRSYNEQFFGPGTRLTVL.

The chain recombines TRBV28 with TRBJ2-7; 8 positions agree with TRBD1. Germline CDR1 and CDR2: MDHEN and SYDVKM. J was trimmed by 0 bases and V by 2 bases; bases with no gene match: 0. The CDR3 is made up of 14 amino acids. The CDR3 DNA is TGTGCCAGCAGTTTAACAGGGGGCTCCTACGAGCAGTACTTC. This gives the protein CASSLTGGSYEQYF.

The CDR3 region is CASSIRWDGYTF. CDR3 in DNA: TGTGCCAGTAGTATAAGGTGGGATGGCTACACCTTC. The chain is built from TRBV19 and TRBJ1-2; no clear D gene. The V gene's germline CDR1 is LNHDA and CDR2 SQIVND (reference sequence). The CDR3 covers 12 residues. The V end lost 2 bases, the J end lost 6 bases, and 7 bases lay between the germline ends.

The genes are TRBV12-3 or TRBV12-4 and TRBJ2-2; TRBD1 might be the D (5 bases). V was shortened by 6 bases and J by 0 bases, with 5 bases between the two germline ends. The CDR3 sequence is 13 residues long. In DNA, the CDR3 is TGTGCCAGCAGACAGGCGAACACCGGGGAGCTGTTTTTT. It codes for CASRQANTGELFF.

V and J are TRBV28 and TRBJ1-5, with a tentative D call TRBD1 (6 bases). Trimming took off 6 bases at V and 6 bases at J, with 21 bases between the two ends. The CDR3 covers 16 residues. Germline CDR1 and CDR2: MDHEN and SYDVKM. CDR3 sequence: CASRITTGNLGQPQHF. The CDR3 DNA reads TGTGCCAGCAGAATAACCACAGGGAATTTGGGTCAGCCCCAGCATTTT.

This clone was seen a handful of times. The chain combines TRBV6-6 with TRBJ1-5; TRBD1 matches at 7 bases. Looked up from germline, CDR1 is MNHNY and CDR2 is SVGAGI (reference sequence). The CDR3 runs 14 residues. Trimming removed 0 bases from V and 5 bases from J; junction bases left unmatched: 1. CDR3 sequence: CASSYSQGDQPQHF. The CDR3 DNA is TGTGCCAGCAGTTACTCGCAGGGGGATCAGCCCCAGCATTTT.

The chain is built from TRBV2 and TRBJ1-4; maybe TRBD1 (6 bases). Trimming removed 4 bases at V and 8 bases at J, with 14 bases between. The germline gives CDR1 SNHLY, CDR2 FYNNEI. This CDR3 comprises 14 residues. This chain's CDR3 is CASSGGQGREKLFF. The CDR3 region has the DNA TGTGCCAGCAGTGGGGGGCAGGGAAGGGAAAAACTGTTTTTT. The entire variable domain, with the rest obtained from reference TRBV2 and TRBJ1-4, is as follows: EPEVTQTPSHQVTQMGQEVILRCVPISNHLYFYWYRQILGQKVEFLVSFYNNEISEKSEIFDDQFSVERPDGSNFTLKIRSTKLEDSAMYFCASSGGQGREKLFFGSGTQLSVL.

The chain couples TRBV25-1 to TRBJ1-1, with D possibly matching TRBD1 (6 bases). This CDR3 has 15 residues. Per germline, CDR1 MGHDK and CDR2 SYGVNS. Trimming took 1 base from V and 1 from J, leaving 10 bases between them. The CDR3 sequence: CASSEFQGPNTEAFF. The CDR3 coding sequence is TGTGCCAGCAGTGAATTTCAGGGGCCGAACACTGAAGCTTTCTTT.

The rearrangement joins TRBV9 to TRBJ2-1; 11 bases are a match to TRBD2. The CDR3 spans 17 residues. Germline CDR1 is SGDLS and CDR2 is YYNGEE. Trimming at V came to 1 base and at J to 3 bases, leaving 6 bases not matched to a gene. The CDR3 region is CASSVTPTSGGYNEQFF. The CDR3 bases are TGTGCCAGCAGCGTAACCCCAACTAGCGGGGGCTACAATGAGCAGTTCTTC.

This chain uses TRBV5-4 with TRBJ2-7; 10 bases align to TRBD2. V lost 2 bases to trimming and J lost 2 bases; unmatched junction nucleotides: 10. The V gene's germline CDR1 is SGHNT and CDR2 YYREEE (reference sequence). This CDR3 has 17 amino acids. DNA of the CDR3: TGTGCCAGCAGCTTTAGAAATTTAGCGGGAGGAACCTACGAGCAGTACTTC. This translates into CASSFRNLAGGTYEQYF.

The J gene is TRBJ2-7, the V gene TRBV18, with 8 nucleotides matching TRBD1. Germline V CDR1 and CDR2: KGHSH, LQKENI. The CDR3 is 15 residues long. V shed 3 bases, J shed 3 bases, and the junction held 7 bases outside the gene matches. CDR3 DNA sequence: TGTGCCAGCTCACCTAGGACAGGGTCCATCTACGAGCAGTACTTC. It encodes CASSPRTGSIYEQYF.

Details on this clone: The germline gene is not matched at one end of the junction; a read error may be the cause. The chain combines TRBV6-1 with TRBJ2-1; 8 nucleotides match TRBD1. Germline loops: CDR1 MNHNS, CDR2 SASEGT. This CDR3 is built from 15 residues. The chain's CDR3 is CASSDIGQGYNEQFF. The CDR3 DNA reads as TGTGCCAGTAGTGATATAGGACAGGGCTACAATGAGCAGTTCTTC.

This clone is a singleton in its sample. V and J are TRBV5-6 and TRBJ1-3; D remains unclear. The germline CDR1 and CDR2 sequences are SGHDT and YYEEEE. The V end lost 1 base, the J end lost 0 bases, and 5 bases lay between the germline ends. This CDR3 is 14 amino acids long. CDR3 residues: CASSLRGSGNTIYF. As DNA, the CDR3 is TGTGCCAGCAGCTTGCGGGGCTCTGGAAACACCATATATTTT.